This T cell receptor (beta chain) was retrieved from a study of T cell repertoires in cytomegalovirus infection (dated by TCRdb to about 2019). For context, the study as a whole: The HLA type of each donor mattered for the analysis, because public TCR beta signatures pointed to carriage of CMV infection along with the matching HLA type. Here is what the overall study found, with its caveats: In both this cohort and an independent cohort of several hundred donors, the cumulative frequency of public TCR beta family members distinguished carriers of CMV infection plus the relevant HLA type. The ex vivo response was dominated by HLA-C-restricted CMV-specific TCR beta clonotypes, and the single most frequent clonotype in two of eight donors was supplied by these HLA-C-restricted clonotypes.

This clonotype occurred a few times. What antigen it recognizes has not been identified. It has no much larger one-base neighbor in the sample; base qualities were not kept. The run used an Illumina HiSeq 1500. TCRdb reran the public reads through fastp at Q25 and MiXCR, keeping productive beta chains. Identical CDR3 protein sequences are pooled into one entry, listed with their most common genes and DNA. The table for this sample lists 100,000 to 150,000 distinct CDR3 sequences; under 30% of them were counted only once. Roughly 33% of the sample lies in the top ten. The CDR3 measures 12 amino acids from cysteine to phenylalanine. The retained sequence is limited to the CDR3, 36 bases, with the frame set at the first base. Via the germline V gene, CDR1 is LGHNA and CDR2 YNFKEQ. V is cut by 8 bases and J by 2 bases, and the space between the germline ends is 10 bases.

The chain was built from TRBV4-2 and TRBJ2-7, with the D gene too uncertain to name. This TCR was recovered from a human donor in good health (CMV status not recorded). Some clones in this sample may be carry-over from other donors' samples. Specimen: PBMCs, sequenced either directly or after in vitro stimulation (not recorded which). CDR3 reads: CASSDWPYEQYF. The DNA is TGTGCCAGCTCCGACTGGCCCTACGAGCAGTACTTC.